This T cell receptor (beta chain) was obtained from a study of CD8 T cells in Susac syndrome. Overall study results and limits: The study recognized that its TCR sequencing and HLA analysis covered a relatively small number of individuals.

RNA, at about 0.45 to 1 ug, was reverse transcribed with random hexamers. Across 54 Vbeta and 13 Jbeta, immunoSEQ multiplex PCR amplified TCR beta CDR3. TCRdb reprocessed the immunoSEQ multiplex PCR reads via MiXCR and lists one record per CDR3 protein. The sample consists of fewer than 200,000 distinct CDR3 sequences, approximately 94% of them appearing once. Blood CD8+ and CD4+ T cells underwent high-throughput TCR beta sequencing. As controls, healthy donors matched for age and sex were used. About this clonotype itself: Its antigen is not identified.

The sample consisted of CD4+ T cells from PBMCs. This sequence was found in a human donor in good health.

The CDR3 reads CASSLNWVRTSVPYNEQFF. The CDR3 DNA follows: TGTGCCAGCAGTTTAAATTGGGTACGGACTAGCGTACCCTACAATGAGCAGTTCTTC. The chain has TRBV28 and TRBJ2-1, with TRBD2 identical over 9 bases. This CDR3 spans 19 amino acids. CDR1 is MDHEN and CDR2 is SYDVKM in the germline V gene. V lost 2 bases, J lost 2 bases, and 13 bases stayed unmatched.